Shown below are 21 T cell receptor beta chains from a single sample sequenced in a study of lymphopenia after photon versus proton radiotherapy. The protocol was immunoSEQ multiplex PCR, while the TCRdb copy is restricted to in-frame clones and leaves out a portion. The table has approximately 22,000 clones, approximately 81% seen once. The starting material was peripheral blood, obtained from a patient treated with photon-based radiotherapy. These receptors all stem from a man aged 55-75 years with pancreatic cancer.

V and J are TRBV11-2 and TRBJ2-7, with D perhaps TRBD2 (7 bases). V lost 5 bases to trimming and J lost 2 bases, with 13 bases between them. The CDR3 covers 14 residues. CDR1 SGHAT and CDR2 FQNNGV come from the germline V gene. CDR3 DNA sequence: TGTGCCAGCAGCCAAGCGCGGGGGCCCTACGAGCAGTACTTC. Amino acid sequence: CASSQARGPYEQYF.

This clone came up once. The chain joins TRBV7-3 to TRBJ1-1, with D perhaps matching TRBD1 (5 bases). CDR1 and CDR2 (germline): SGHTA, FQGTGA. This CDR3 has 13 amino acids. V was shortened by 3 bases and J by 4 bases, with 9 bases between the two germline ends. The CDR3: CASSFLGGTEAFF. Here the CDR3 DNA reads TGTGCCAGCAGCTTTTTGGGGGGCACTGAAGCTTTCTTT. The full variable domain, with the rest looked up from reference TRBV7-3 and TRBJ1-1, is GAGVSQTPSNKVTEKGKYVELRCDPISGHTALYWYRQSLGQGPEFLIYFQGTGAADDSGLPNDRFFAVRPEGSVSTLKIQRTERGDSAVYLCASSFLGGTEAFFGQGTRLTVV.

This chain links TRBV7-9 with TRBJ2-7; maybe TRBD2 (5 bases). Germline CDR1 is SEHNR and CDR2 is FQNEAQ (reference sequence). The CDR3 has 14 residues. V shed 4 bases and J shed 2 bases, with 12 bases lying between them. The CDR3, as DNA: TGTGCCAGCAGCTCCCCGGGGTACCCCTACGAGCAGTACTTC. It yields the protein CASSSPGYPYEQYF.

This chain links TRBV19 with TRBJ1-1, with unresolved D. V was cut by 5 bases and J by 2 bases, with 9 bases left in between. Germline CDR1 LNHDA, CDR2 SQIVND (reference sequence). The CDR3 has 13 residues. The CDR3 nucleotides read TGTGCCAGTAGTGGGGTCTTAAACACTGAAGCTTTCTTT. Amino acid sequence: CASSGVLNTEAFF.

The chain is built from TRBV6-5 and TRBJ1-6, with a weak D call TRBD1 (5 bases). The CDR3 is made up of 15 amino acids. Germline V CDR1 and CDR2: MNHEY, SVGAGI. Trimming stripped 3 bases from V and 5 bases from J, with 11 bases between. The CDR3 bases are TGTGCCAGCAGTTATCATCAGGGCGATAATTCACCCCTCCACTTT. It yields the protein CASSYHQGDNSPLHF.

This chain connects TRBV5-6 to TRBJ2-5; TRBD1 matches 10 bases. This CDR3 contains 15 residues. CDR1 and CDR2 from the germline V gene are SGHDT and YYEEEE. With V trimmed by 2 bases and J by 5 bases, 6 bases remained unmatched. CDR3 nucleotide sequence: TGTGCCAGCAGCTTAGACGGGACAGGGGTCGAGACCCAGTACTTC. Translated: CASSLDGTGVETQYF.

The rearrangement uses TRBV4-1 and TRBJ2-7; D is ambiguous. Trimming left V 1 base short and J 2 bases short, with 9 bases between. CDR1 is MGHRA and CDR2 is YSYEKL in the germline V gene. This CDR3 is 14 amino acids long. Here the CDR3 DNA reads TGCGCCAGCAGCCAAGGTGAGGCTACCTACGAGCAGTACTTC. It is translated as CASSQGEATYEQYF.

The V gene is TRBV4-2, the J gene TRBJ1-4, with D uncertain. Germline V gene lookup returns CDR1 LGHNA and CDR2 YNFKEQ. The CDR3 is 17 residues long. Deletions cut 0 bases from V and 2 bases from J, with 13 bases between. CDR3 sequence (DNA): TGTGCCAGCAGCCAAGATGGCGGCGTAGGGACTAATGAAAAACTGTTTTTT. Translated: CASSQDGGVGTNEKLFF.

The J gene is TRBJ2-7, the V gene TRBV7-2; D not resolved. With 5 bases removed from V and 1 base from J, the gap between germline ends came to 9 bases. CDR3 length: 13 residues. Germline values: CDR1 SGHTA, CDR2 FQGNSA. CDR3 sequence: CASSPPSSYEQYF. For the CDR3, the DNA is TGTGCCAGCAGCCCCCCCTCATCCTACGAGCAGTACTTC.

The chain has TRBV11-3 and TRBJ2-2; 8 positions match TRBD1. Losses at the gene ends were 0 bases for V and 3 bases for J; bases not matched to a gene: 6. The CDR3 contains 17 residues. Germline V gives CDR1 SGHNT, CDR2 YENEEA. The CDR3 sequence is CASSLDSVRGHTGELFF. The CDR3 DNA reads TGTGCCAGCAGCTTAGACTCCGTCAGGGGGCACACCGGGGAGCTGTTTTTT.

The gene calls are TRBV5-6 and TRBJ2-3; D call uncertain. The CDR3 is 12 amino acids. Germline CDR1 and CDR2: SGHDT and YYEEEE. V shed 5 bases and J shed 6 bases, with 10 bases lying between them. CDR3 sequence reads: CASSSRSDTQYF. Written as DNA, the CDR3 is TGTGCCAGCAGTTCGCGTTCGGATACGCAGTATTTT.

Remarks on this clone: Other DNA sequences in the same sample also yield this CDR3. V is TRBV5-1 and J is TRBJ1-2, with no clear D. This CDR3 has 13 residues. Per germline, CDR1 SGHRS and CDR2 YFSETQ. The ends were cut back, 2 bases at V and 3 bases at J, with 8 bases in the middle. The CDR3 region is CASSFGTDYGYTF. CDR3 in DNA: TGCGCCAGCAGCTTTGGCACGGACTATGGCTACACCTTC.

The genes are TRBV30 and TRBJ1-5, with 10 bases lining up with TRBD1. The CDR3 covers 17 residues. With 2 bases clipped from V and 6 bases from J, the junction kept 13 bases outside the gene matches. Looked up from germline, CDR1 is GTSNPN and CDR2 is SVGIG (reference sequence). As DNA, the CDR3 is TGTGCCTGGAGTTCTGTCGCCGGGACAGGGGTTACTCAGCCCCAGCATTTT. It encodes CAWSSVAGTGVTQPQHF.

The chain carries TRBV5-1 and TRBJ2-2; D remains unclear. The CDR3 length is 15 residues. From germline, CDR1 is SGHRS and CDR2 YFSETQ. With 0 bases removed from V and 4 bases from J, the gap between germline ends came to 10 bases. Written as DNA, the CDR3 is TGCGCCAGCAGCTTGGCACAGCCCGGCACCGGGGAGCTGTTTTTT. It translates to CASSLAQPGTGELFF. Full variable domain (outside the CDR3, taken from reference TRBV5-1 and TRBJ2-2): KAGVTQTPRYLIKTRGQQVTLSCSPISGHRSVSWYQQTPGQGLQFLFEYFSETQRNKGNFPGRFSGRQFSNSRSEMNVSTLELGDSALYLCASSLAQPGTGELFFGEGSRLTVL.

This sequence joins TRBV7-8 and TRBJ2-7; D perhaps matches TRBD1 (6 bases). The CDR3 is 14 amino acids. CDR1 SGHVS and CDR2 FQNEAQ come from the germline V gene. Between the trimmed V and J ends, which lost 1 base and 6 bases, there was a span of 13 bases. The DNA for the CDR3 is TGTGCCAGCAGCTTAGGTTATGGGACACGCGAGCAGTACTTC. It is translated as CASSLGYGTREQYF. Based on the CDR3 plus reference TRBV7-8 and TRBJ2-7, the full variable domain is GAGVSQSPRYKVAKRGQDVALRCDPISGHVSLFWYQQALGQGPEFLTYFQNEAQLDKSGLPSDRFFAERPEGSVSTLKIQRTQQEDSAVYLCASSLGYGTREQYFGPGTRLTVT.

The chain recombines TRBV14 with TRBJ1-4; perhaps TRBD1 as D (5 bases). Germline V gene lookup returns CDR1 SGHDN and CDR2 FVKESK. The CDR3 is made up of 16 amino acids. The V and J ends lost 2 bases and 0 bases respectively, with 10 bases between them. The CDR3 reads CASSQLGLATNEKLFF. CDR3 nucleotides: TGTGCCAGCAGCCAACTGGGGCTCGCAACTAATGAAAAACTGTTTTTT.

The chain carries TRBV18 and TRBJ2-7, with D possibly matching TRBD2 (5 bases). Germline-derived CDR1 and CDR2 are KGHSH and LQKENI. The CDR3 contains 15 residues. The ends were cut back, 1 base at V and 4 bases at J, with 14 bases in the middle. The CDR3: CASSPREGLRYEQYF. The CDR3 region has the DNA TGTGCCAGCTCACCACGAGAGGGCCTCAGGTACGAGCAGTACTTC.

The chain joins TRBV5-1 to TRBJ1-4; maybe TRBD1 (5 bases). Germline CDR1 is SGHRS and CDR2 is YFSETQ. Trimming pared 0 bases from V and 4 bases from J, leaving 13 bases between. CDR3 length equals 16 residues. The CDR3 DNA reads as TGCGCCAGCAGCTTGGACAGCGGGGGGTATAATGAAAAACTGTTTTTT. As protein: CASSLDSGGYNEKLFF.

This sequence joins TRBV4-2 and TRBJ1-2; D ambiguous. Germline-derived CDR1 and CDR2 are LGHNA and YNFKEQ. The CDR3 loop spans 16 amino acids. V gave up 4 bases and J gave up 4 bases, with 19 bases separating them. CDR3 coding DNA: TGTGCCAGCAGCCGAATAGCCTCCGGGCCCTTCTATGGCTACACCTTC. It translates to CASSRIASGPFYGYTF.

The rearrangement links TRBV5-4 to TRBJ1-5, with D maybe TRBD1 (5 bases). The CDR3 covers 15 residues. In germline, CDR1 is SGHNT, CDR2 YYREEE (reference sequence). V was shortened by 4 bases and J by 0 bases, with 11 bases between the two germline ends. Here the CDR3 reads CASSTGTGSNQPQHF. The CDR3 bases are TGTGCCAGCAGCACGGGAACAGGTAGCAATCAGCCCCAGCATTTT.

This chain uses TRBV10-2 with TRBJ1-2, with unresolved D. V shed 3 bases and J shed 5 bases, with 4 bases lying between them. Germline CDR1 reads WSHSY; CDR2 reads SAAADI. CDR3 length: 11 residues. CDR3 protein: CASSEGYGYTF. CDR3 DNA sequence: TGCGCCAGCAGTGAAGGATATGGCTACACCTTC.